This T cell receptor (beta chain) was captured in a study of blood T cell repertoires in COVID-19. About the research overall: Donors in the United States, Italy and Spain gave samples during acute or convalescent COVID-19. Sources were T cells, B-cell-depleted T cells, or PBMCs; the material itself was cDNA or gDNA.

Source study methods: Amplification from reference gene primers served as the basis for estimated nucleated cell counts. TCRdb keeps only in-frame clones here, not all; method: immunoSEQ multiplex PCR. V, J and clone size reflect that table, while D and trimming were determined from the DNA. The table shows about 27,000 clones, with 82% occurring only once. Sequencing used peripheral blood. The clonotype was recovered from a man older than 75 with active or convalescent COVID-19.

For the CDR3, the DNA is TGCGCCAGCAGCCCGTCCCGGGACACGGGGAACACTGAAGCTTTCTTT. It yields the protein CASSPSRDTGNTEAFF. The chain combines TRBV5-1 with TRBJ1-1; TRBD1 might be the D (6 bases). The CDR3 totals 16 residues. Germline CDR1 SGHRS, CDR2 YFSETQ. Trimming took off 4 bases at V and 1 base at J, with 17 bases between the two ends.